These T cell receptor beta chains were read from a single sample in a study of T cells expressing NK-cell markers. For each CDR3 protein, TCRdb gives one entry from its re-call of the 5' RACE reads, without DNA. The sample data list about 21,000 distinct CDR3 sequences. Sequencing was carried out using blood T cells: a sorted CD56 or NKG2C T cell subset, CD4+ or CD8+ T cells, or bulk PBMC T cells (not recorded which). These receptors were collected from a man aged 18 to 69 in good health. CDR3s include the opening cysteine and the closing phenylalanine or tryptophan.

j_call: TRBJ2-4
v_call: TRBV19
cdr3_aa: CASNPDGAKNIQYF

j_call: TRBJ2-7
v_call: TRBV4-3
cdr3_aa: CASSQDGQGGPSSYEQYF

j_call: TRBJ1-5
v_call: TRBV28
cdr3_aa: CASSVPGQADQPQHF

j_call: TRBJ2-3
v_call: TRBV20-1
cdr3_aa: CSALTSTDTQYF

j_call: TRBJ2-7
v_call: TRBV6-4
cdr3_aa: CASSPTETAYEQYF

j_call: TRBJ1-4
v_call: TRBV20-1
cdr3_aa: CSASPPGQPDEKLFF

j_call: TRBJ2-3
v_call: TRBV20-1
cdr3_aa: CSTPTGVDTQYF

j_call: TRBJ2-1
v_call: TRBV5-1
cdr3_aa: CASSLAAGSSYNEQFF

j_call: TRBJ2-1
v_call: TRBV6-4
cdr3_aa: CASSVDRYNEQFF

j_call: TRBJ1-1
v_call: TRBV4-1
cdr3_aa: CASSRLVSNTEAFF

j_call: TRBJ2-4
v_call: TRBV5-1
cdr3_aa: CASSPTGIAKNIQYF

j_call: TRBJ2-1
v_call: TRBV10-3
cdr3_aa: CAITEGGGTYNEQFF

j_call: TRBJ2-3
v_call: TRBV7-8
cdr3_aa: CASKYGATTDTQYF

j_call: TRBJ2-7
v_call: TRBV10-3
cdr3_aa: CAISETGGVYEQYF

j_call: TRBJ2-2
v_call: TRBV6-2/TRBV6-3
cdr3_aa: CASSYKLLQANTGELFF

j_call: TRBJ1-3
v_call: TRBV6-1
cdr3_aa: CASSRTTAHSGNTIYF

j_call: TRBJ2-1
v_call: TRBV12-3/TRBV12-4
cdr3_aa: CASRSGTGGYNEQFF

j_call: TRBJ2-5
v_call: TRBV12-3/TRBV12-4
cdr3_aa: CASSLASGAQETQYF

j_call: TRBJ1-5
v_call: TRBV18
cdr3_aa: CASSPGAGNSNQPQHF

j_call: TRBJ2-7
v_call: TRBV7-9
cdr3_aa: CASSAGRGLYEQYF

j_call: TRBJ2-5
v_call: TRBV18
cdr3_aa: CASLSLLTGKETQYF

j_call: TRBJ2-7
v_call: TRBV20-1
cdr3_aa: CSARAGYEQYF

j_call: TRBJ1-5
v_call: TRBV7-2
cdr3_aa: CASSLETGGGNQPQHF

j_call: TRBJ2-2
v_call: TRBV7-9
cdr3_aa: CASSQTKTSELFF

j_call: TRBJ2-7
v_call: TRBV20-1
cdr3_aa: CSARGTSGMPEQYF

j_call: TRBJ2-3
v_call: TRBV20-1
cdr3_aa: CSSLSYGTYTDTQYF

j_call: TRBJ2-1
v_call: TRBV11-2
cdr3_aa: CASRKLAGGYNEQFF

j_call: TRBJ2-1
v_call: TRBV29-1
cdr3_aa: CSVGGLASRSSYNEQFF

j_call: TRBJ2-7
v_call: TRBV4-3
cdr3_aa: CASSQGRGVFYEQYF

j_call: TRBJ2-1
v_call: TRBV29-1
cdr3_aa: CSAGSKSYNEQFF

j_call: TRBJ2-5
v_call: TRBV6-2/TRBV6-3
cdr3_aa: CASSNDAAARETQYF

j_call: TRBJ1-4
v_call: TRBV7-9
cdr3_aa: CASSKTDHNEKLFF

j_call: TRBJ2-1
v_call: TRBV12-3/TRBV12-4
cdr3_aa: CASPPDSSSYNEQFF

j_call: TRBJ2-5
v_call: TRBV7-6
cdr3_aa: CASSSSGLETQYF

j_call: TRBJ2-5
v_call: TRBV20-1
cdr3_aa: CSAASGGRQTQYF

j_call: TRBJ2-2
v_call: TRBV6-4
cdr3_aa: CASSEDSYTNTGELFF

j_call: TRBJ2-2
v_call: TRBV6-2/TRBV6-3
cdr3_aa: CASSDQFGGANTGELFF

j_call: TRBJ2-1
v_call: TRBV18
cdr3_aa: CASSLPLSGGSGEQFF

j_call: TRBJ2-5
v_call: TRBV12-3/TRBV12-4
cdr3_aa: CASSLGISGTPETQYF

j_call: TRBJ1-4
v_call: TRBV5-1
cdr3_aa: CASSKEGNINEKLFF

j_call: TRBJ2-1
v_call: TRBV30
cdr3_aa: CAWSVLVGGQFF

j_call: TRBJ2-3
v_call: TRBV2
cdr3_aa: CASRNGGFSTDTQYF

j_call: TRBJ1-5
v_call: TRBV7-2
cdr3_aa: CASSEDGINQPQHF

j_call: TRBJ1-6
v_call: TRBV7-2
cdr3_aa: CASSFTQNSPLHF

j_call: TRBJ1-6
v_call: TRBV27
cdr3_aa: CATAADYNSPLHF